This T cell receptor (beta chain) was recovered during a study of T cell responses to AZD1222 COVID-19 vaccine. This CDR3 has 16 residues. In germline, CDR1 is SGHNT, CDR2 YENEEA. The J segment lost 0 bases and the V segment lost 2 bases, leaving 2 bases of the junction unmatched. Here immunoSEQ multiplex PCR was the method, and the copy in TCRdb shows in-frame clones only, minus some. The sample has over 110,000 clones; approximately 94% are singletons. Study-wide points: Repertoires were collected only later (after the peak T cell response had occurred). Donors skewed white British and female; clonal diversity was possibly underestimated.

Worth noting for this clone: Its target is unknown.

This chain links TRBV11-3 with TRBJ2-3; 10 bases match TRBD2. The sequencing used peripheral blood, collected on day 0 of AZD1222 vaccination. The source is an adult in good health. The CDR3 nucleotides read TGTGCCAGCAGCTTACGGACTAGCGGTAGCACAGATACGCAGTATTTT. Translating gives CASSLRTSGSTDTQYF. Based on the CDR3 plus reference TRBV11-3 and TRBJ2-3, the full variable domain is EAGVVQSPRYKIIEKKQPVAFWCNPISGHNTLYWYLQNLGQGPELLIRYENEEAVDDSQLPKDRFSAERLKGVDSTLKIQPAELGDSAVYLCASSLRTSGSTDTQYFGPGTRLTVL.